One sample yielded the 21 T cell receptor beta chains listed below, sequenced in a study of T cells in tuberculosis. The method was immunoSEQ multiplex PCR; TCRdb's version includes in-frame clones alone and lacks a portion of them. The repertoire includes about 44,000 clones, about 95% of them detected once, and around 7% sits in the top ten. Sequences were obtained from PBMCs. The receptors here all came from a donor aged 10-29 years with latent tuberculosis or without tuberculosis infection.

The chain carries TRBV5-8 and TRBJ2-4; TRBD2 matches 16 bases. Trimming took 4 bases from V and 0 from J; bases not matched to a gene: 10. Germline V CDR1 and CDR2: SGHTS, YDEGEE. The CDR3 is 20 residues long. The CDR3 nucleotides are TGTGCCAGCAGCCTGACCGGGACTAGCGGGGGGGATCTAGCCAAAAACATTCAGTACTTC. Its protein is CASSLTGTSGGDLAKNIQYF.

The chain combines TRBV5-1 with TRBJ2-1, with TRBD2 identical over 13 bases. The germline V gene has CDR1 SGHRS and CDR2 YFSETQ. The CDR3 runs 16 residues. Trimming cost V 3 bases and J 6 bases; bases outside gene matches: 6. The CDR3 sequence: CASSYHRTSGGNEQFF. CDR3 coding DNA: TGCGCCAGCAGCTACCACCGGACTAGCGGGGGCAATGAGCAGTTCTTC.

V usage is TRBV7-2 and J usage is TRBJ2-7; possibly TRBD1 for D (6 bases). The CDR3 is 13 residues long. Trimming removed 3 bases at V and 7 bases at J, with 13 bases between. CDR1 SGHTA and CDR2 FQGNSA come from the germline V gene. CDR3 in amino acids: CASSFQGMGEQYF. In DNA form, the CDR3 reads TGTGCCAGCAGCTTCCAGGGGATGGGGGAGCAGTACTTC. The full variable domain, rest sourced from reference TRBV7-2 and TRBJ2-7, is GAGVSQSPSNKVTEKGKDVELRCDPISGHTALYWYRQSLGQGLEFLIYFQGNSAPDKSGLPSDRFSAERTGGSVSTLTIQRTQQEDSAVYLCASSFQGMGEQYFGPGTRLTVT.

This chain joins TRBV5-5 and TRBJ1-1, with D tentatively TRBD1 (6 bases). Trimming removed 6 bases at V and 1 base at J, with 19 bases between. This CDR3 comprises 16 residues. CDR1 is SGHKS, CDR2 YYEKEE, per germline (reference sequence). The CDR3 region is CASTHRGGHGNTEAFF. The DNA for the CDR3 is TGTGCCAGCACTCACCGAGGGGGACACGGGAACACTGAAGCTTTCTTT.

Written as DNA, the CDR3 is TGCGCCAGCAGCCCCCTACAGGGTCCGGGAGCTTTCTTT. Its protein product is CASSPLQGPGAFF. The chain carries TRBV4-1 and TRBJ1-1; maybe TRBD1 (6 bases). Germline V gene lookup returns CDR1 MGHRA and CDR2 YSYEKL. Trimming took 4 bases from V and 10 from J, leaving 16 bases between them. The CDR3 covers 13 residues.

The rearrangement links TRBV5-1 to TRBJ2-1; TRBD2 matches at 12 bases. The V gene end was trimmed by 4 bases and the J gene end by 8 bases; junction bases not matched to a gene: 4. The germline V gene encodes CDR1 SGHRS and CDR2 YFSETQ. The CDR3 length is 14 residues. CDR3 amino acids: CASSPTSGRHEQFF. CDR3 DNA: TGCGCCAGCAGCCCGACTAGCGGGAGACATGAGCAGTTCTTC.

This clone was seen more than once but under ten times. The chain couples TRBV25-1 to TRBJ1-4, with a weak D call TRBD1 (6 bases). Germline assignment: CDR1 MGHDK and CDR2 SYGVNS. This CDR3 has 18 amino acids. V lost 4 bases to trimming and J lost 0 bases, with 18 bases between them. DNA of the CDR3: TGTGCCAGCAGTGCTTCCCCGCTACAGGGTGCAACTAATGAAAAACTGTTTTTT. This codes for CASSASPLQGATNEKLFF.

The CDR3 DNA reads TGTGCCAGCAGTCTAAGGGTCAGGGGGTACGAGCAGTACTTC. Amino acid sequence: CASSLRVRGYEQYF. The V call is TRBV6-5, the J call TRBJ2-7; 7 nucleotides match TRBD1. CDR3 length: 14 amino acids. The V and J ends lost 5 bases and 4 bases, in that order; junction bases with no gene match: 8. Germline assignment: CDR1 MNHEY and CDR2 SVGAGI.

The chain joins TRBV9 to TRBJ2-3; tentatively, D is TRBD2 (6 bases). Trimming took 0 bases from V and 2 from J, leaving 13 bases between them. The CDR3 spans 16 residues. CDR1 and CDR2 from the germline V gene are SGDLS and YYNGEE. Here the CDR3 DNA reads TGTGCCAGCAGCGTAGGTGATAGCGGCCTCACAGATACGCAGTATTTT. Protein sequence: CASSVGDSGLTDTQYF.

Only a few counts were recorded for this clone. The V and J genes are TRBV7-9 and TRBJ2-1; maybe TRBD2 (6 bases). V dropped 5 bases and J dropped 8 bases, with 19 bases sitting between them. Germline assignment: CDR1 SEHNR and CDR2 FQNEAQ (reference sequence). CDR3 length: 15 residues. Here the CDR3 reads CASSRAAGGTYEQFF. The DNA for the CDR3 is TGTGCCAGCAGCCGAGCTGCTGGAGGGACCTATGAGCAGTTCTTC. The full variable domain, its missing parts supplied by reference TRBV7-9 and TRBJ2-1, is DTGVSQNPRHKITKRGQNVTFRCDPISEHNRLYWYRQTLGQGPEFLTYFQNEAQLEKSRLLSDRFSAERPKGSFSTLEIQRTEQGDSAMYLCASSRAAGGTYEQFFGPGTRLTVL.

V is TRBV19 and J is TRBJ2-2; 8 bases are shared with TRBD1. The germline gives CDR1 LNHDA, CDR2 SQIVND (reference sequence). Losses at the gene ends were 9 bases for V and 1 base for J; bases not matched to a gene: 4. The CDR3 sequence is 14 residues long. CDR3 sequence: CASLGQGNTGELFF. The CDR3 bases are TGTGCCAGCCTAGGACAGGGGAACACCGGGGAGCTGTTTTTT.

The chain joins TRBV18 to TRBJ2-6; tentatively, D is TRBD2 (5 bases). Germline V gives CDR1 KGHSH, CDR2 LQKENI. V was cut by 3 bases and J by 4 bases, with 16 bases left in between. This CDR3 is 17 amino acids long. The CDR3 is CASSPRGRRSGANVLTF. The CDR3 coding sequence is TGTGCCAGCTCACCTCGAGGGCGAAGAAGCGGGGCCAACGTCCTGACTTTC.

V and J are TRBV6-6 and TRBJ1-1, with 7 bases lining up with TRBD1. The CDR3 consists of 15 residues. Unmatched junction bases numbered 10, after V lost 7 bases and J lost 2 bases. Germline V CDR1 and CDR2: MNHNY, SVGAGI (reference sequence). Here the CDR3 reads CASIPRGTANTEAFF. DNA of the CDR3: TGTGCCAGCATTCCCCGTGGGACAGCAAACACTGAAGCTTTCTTT.

This rearrangement joins TRBV4-1 to TRBJ2-1, with 9 nucleotides matching TRBD1. CDR3 length: 16 residues. V gave up 2 bases and J gave up 7 bases; unmatched junction bases: 9. CDR1 is MGHRA, CDR2 YSYEKL, per germline. The CDR3 DNA sequence: TGCGCCAGCAGCCAACCAGACAGGGGGGAAGTGAATGAGCAGTTCTTC. It encodes CASSQPDRGEVNEQFF.

V gene TRBV29-1 combines with J gene TRBJ2-1; weak D call: TRBD2 (5 bases). Germline V lookup: CDR1 SQVTM, CDR2 ANQGSEA. There are 13 residues in the CDR3. V lost 2 bases and J 5 bases, leaving 10 bases between the germline ends. The CDR3 loop is CSVEKSGNNEQFF. As DNA, the CDR3 is TGCAGCGTTGAAAAGTCCGGGAACAATGAGCAGTTCTTC.

V and J are TRBV4-1 and TRBJ2-7, with a possible D match to TRBD1 (6 bases). Between the trimmed V and J ends, which lost 0 bases and 3 bases, there was a span of 15 bases. The V gene's germline CDR1 is MGHRA and CDR2 YSYEKL. The length of the CDR3 is 16 residues. This CDR3 is CASSQEGPQGSYEQYF. The CDR3 coding sequence is TGCGCCAGCAGCCAAGAAGGGCCACAGGGAAGCTACGAGCAGTACTTC.

This clone was recorded once. The chain uses TRBV15 and TRBJ2-6, with D perhaps matching TRBD1 (5 bases). Per germline, CDR1 LNHNV and CDR2 YYDKDF (reference sequence). The CDR3 runs to 19 residues. Trimming left V 1 base short and J 0 bases short, with 16 bases between. In DNA, the CDR3 is TGTGCCACCAGCAGAGTGTGGCAGGGCCTCAGCTCTGGGGCCAACGTCCTGACTTTC. Encoded protein: CATSRVWQGLSSGANVLTF. Together with reference TRBV15 and TRBJ2-6, the CDR3 gives the full variable domain: DAMVIQNPRYQVTQFGKPVTLSCSQTLNHNVMYWYQQKSSQAPKLLFHYYDKDFNNEADTPDNFQSRRPNTSFCFLDIRSPGLGDTAMYLCATSRVWQGLSSGANVLTFGAGSRLTVL.

This chain joins TRBV21-1 and TRBJ2-3; TRBD1 is the table's D call, not checked against the DNA. TRBV21-1 is a listed pseudogene. This CDR3 is built from 18 residues. The CDR3 DNA sequence: TGTGCCAGCAGCAAAATAGGGGGATTGAATCATTACACAGATACGCAGTATTTT. It encodes CASSKIGGLNHYTDTQYF.

The chain joins TRBV6-5 to TRBJ2-7; unclear D gene. Germline CDR1 is MNHEY and CDR2 is SVGAGI. The germline V and J ends were trimmed by 2 bases and 4 bases, with 12 bases remaining between them. This CDR3 comprises 14 residues. As DNA, the CDR3 is TGTGCCAGCAGTTACGGGCCTACCACTTACGAGCAGTACTTC. This gives the protein CASSYGPTTYEQYF.

The chain couples TRBV19 to TRBJ2-7; 7 positions match TRBD1. The V and J ends lost 5 bases and 3 bases, in that order; junction bases with no gene match: 7. The germline gives CDR1 LNHDA, CDR2 SQIVND (reference sequence). The CDR3 runs 14 residues. CDR3 sequence reads: CASSFSGTDYEQYF. DNA for the CDR3: TGTGCCAGTAGTTTCTCCGGGACAGACTACGAGCAGTACTTC.

J is TRBJ1-2 and V is TRBV27, with 9 bases aligning to TRBD1. The CDR3 loop spans 15 amino acids. CDR1 and CDR2 from the germline V gene are MNHEY and SMNVEV (reference sequence). Trimming took 5 bases from V and 2 from J; bases not matched to a gene: 6. DNA of the CDR3: TGTGCCAGCAGTCCGAACAGGGGGCAGAACTATGGCTACACCTTC. It codes for CASSPNRGQNYGYTF.